A selection of T cell receptor beta chains follows, all from one sample in a study of post-analysis software for immune sequencing data. TCRdb itself ran the PCR reads through MiXCR, one entry per CDR3 protein. The repertoire holds fewer than 850,000 distinct CDR3 sequences, with around 46% as singletons. Sequenced sample: blood. These receptor sequences come from a girl under 18 with multiple sclerosis. Each CDR3 is given with its conserved first and last residue. The D gene is left open where the match is weak. Clone size is shown for a subset of rows, as once, few, many or a class of expanded clone.

J gene,V gene,D gene,clone size,CDR3 DNA,CDR3 protein
TRBJ2-1,TRBV7-2,TRBD2,few,TGTGCCAGCAGCTCCGAGACTAGCGGGAGGGCCCATCCCTACAATGAGCAGTTCTTC,CASSSETSGRAHPYNEQFF
TRBJ2-3,TRBV4-2,TRBD2,few,TGTGCCAGCAGCCCAATTACTAGCGGGACGGCAGATACGCAGTATTTT,CASSPITSGTADTQYF
TRBJ2-5,TRBV13,NA,NA,TGTGCCAGCAGCTTAGGGGACGAAGGAGAAGGAGAGACCCAGTACTTC,CASSLGDEGEGETQYF
TRBJ1-1,TRBV29-1,TRBD1,few,TGCAGCGTTGTTTCTAGGGGGCAAACTGAAGCTTTCTTT,CSVVSRGQTEAFF
TRBJ2-7,TRBV20-1,NA,NA,TGCAGTGCTAGGTCTAGCAGGAGCTCCTACGAGCAGTACTTC,CSARSSRSSYEQYF
TRBJ1-2,TRBV4-3,NA,NA,TGCGCCAGCAGCCAAGATGGGTCGCGAGGCTACACCTTC,CASSQDGSRGYTF
TRBJ2-5,TRBV20-1,NA,NA,TGCAGTGCTAAACTCTCTAGGGGGGAGACCCAGTACTTC,CSAKLSRGETQYF
TRBJ2-1,TRBV29-1,NA,NA,TGCAGCGTTTCCCTTGGTTACGGTGAGCAGTTCTTC,CSVSLGYGEQFF
TRBJ1-2,TRBV2,TRBD1,few,TGTGCCAGCCCCGACAGGGTCTATGGCTACACCTTC,CASPDRVYGYTF
TRBJ2-5,TRBV5-6,NA,few,TGTGCCAGCAGCGCCCGGACTGGGAAAGAGACCCAGTACTTC,CASSARTGKETQYF
TRBJ1-1,TRBV5-1,NA,few,TGCGCCAGCAGCGAGAAGACAGGGAACACTGAAGCTTTCTTT,CASSEKTGNTEAFF
TRBJ2-7,TRBV12-5,NA,NA,TGTGCTAGTGGTTTGGTACTTGGGAGTTACTACGAGCAGTACTTC,CASGLVLGSYYEQYF
TRBJ2-5,TRBV29-1,TRBD1,NA,TGCAGCGTTAACAGGGGGAGAGAGACCCAGTACTTC,CSVNRGRETQYF
TRBJ2-7,TRBV9,TRBD2,NA,TGTGCCAGCAGCCCCTTGGGGGGGACTAAGGAGCAGTACTTC,CASSPLGGTKEQYF
TRBJ2-1,TRBV15,NA,NA,TGTGCCACCAGCACCCAAGACTTTTACAATGAGCAGTTCTTC,CATSTQDFYNEQFF
TRBJ1-1,TRBV15,NA,NA,TGTGCCACCAGCAGAGATTCCCGGACCTATGAACAGTCACCTGAAGCTTTCTTT,CATSRDSRTYEQSPEAFF
TRBJ2-3,TRBV9,NA,NA,TGTGCCAGCAGCCCAAGGGAAGCGGGACACACAGATACGCAGTATTTT,CASSPREAGHTDTQYF
TRBJ2-1,TRBV29-1,NA,few,TGCAGCGTTGAAGGAAGAACCGGGTTGCTCTCCTACAATGAGCAGTTCTTC,CSVEGRTGLLSYNEQFF
TRBJ2-5,TRBV20-1,TRBD2,NA,TGCAGTGCCCCGGGACTAGCGGGATTAGAGACCCAGTACTTC,CSAPGLAGLETQYF
TRBJ2-7,TRBV7-9,NA,NA,TGTGCCAGCAGCCCCCCGACTAGGGTTTACGAGCAGTACTTC,CASSPPTRVYEQYF